The 4 T cell receptor beta chains below all came from one sample that was sequenced in a study of post-analysis software for immune sequencing data. Regarding the study as a whole: Controls had lower frequencies than patients of roughly five TRBV segments, which included TRBV5-6, TRBV5-1 and TRBV20-1.

Built from TCR beta cDNA, the libraries had unique molecular identifiers in them. TCRdb re-called the PCR reads through MiXCR, storing one row per CDR3 protein. The sample comprises approximately 630,000 distinct CDR3 sequences, around 64% of which are singletons, and around 10% rests with the top ten. No antigen is known for these receptors. The material sequenced was blood. The source is a girl under 10 years old with multiple sclerosis.

A few counts support this clonotype. The chain carries TRBV27 and TRBJ2-3, with a possible D match to TRBD1 (6 bases). There are 17 residues in the CDR3. Germline-derived CDR1 and CDR2 are MNHEY and SMNVEV (reference sequence). Trimming removed 10 bases at V and 6 bases at J, with 29 bases between. CDR3 bases: TGTGCCACCGCGACAGGTCCTTGGGACCTAGGAAGGGATACGCAGTATTTT. Residues: CATATGPWDLGRDTQYF.

The chain couples TRBV7-9 to TRBJ2-3, with D possibly TRBD2 on 7 matching bases. CDR1 is SEHNR, CDR2 FQNEAQ, per germline (reference sequence). V was clipped by 2 bases and J by 2 bases, with 14 bases between them. This CDR3 has 16 amino acids. The CDR3 sequence is CASSLRRGLSTDTQYF. The CDR3 DNA reads as TGTGCCAGCAGCTTACGGCGGGGGCTCTCCACAGATACGCAGTATTTT.

This clonotype was counted between two and nine times. The chain combines TRBV4-2 with TRBJ2-1; no clear D. This CDR3 is built from 18 residues. The germline V gene has CDR1 LGHNA and CDR2 YNFKEQ. V was clipped by 2 bases and J by 0 bases, with 17 bases between them. CDR3 residues: CASSQPLGQNPSYNEQFF. CDR3 bases: TGTGCCAGCAGCCAACCCCTCGGCCAGAACCCCTCCTACAATGAGCAGTTCTTC.

The V and J genes are TRBV6-1 and TRBJ1-6; 11 nucleotides agree with TRBD1. Germline CDR1 and CDR2: MNHNS and SASEGT. This CDR3 has 15 amino acids. Losses at the gene ends were 8 bases for V and 9 bases for J; bases not matched to a gene: 9. The CDR3 region has the DNA TGTGCCAGCCTACCTGGACAGGGGGCTAGTTCACCCCTCCACTTT. This translates into CASLPGQGASSPLHF.